This T cell receptor beta chain stems from a study of T cell responses to AZD1222 COVID-19 vaccine. Study-wide findings and caveats: Clonal diversity may have been underestimated in mostly white British donors.

CDR3 length: 13 amino acids. Looked up from germline, CDR1 is SSHAT and CDR2 is FNYEAQ (reference sequence). Points on this clone: Its antigen is not known. The junction departs from the called germline gene at one end, perhaps through a read error.

Profiling relied on immunoSEQ multiplex PCR, and the TCRdb table lists in-frame clones only, not all of them. The table lists roughly 170,000 clones, about nine tenths of them singletons. The sequence was collected from an adult in good health. This material consisted of peripheral blood, taken on day 0 of AZD1222 vaccination. The V call is TRBV7-7, the J call TRBJ1-2; D ambiguous. The CDR3 loop reads CASSPQAQGDYTF. The CDR3 bases are TGTGCTAGCAGCCCCCAGGCACAAGGAGACTACACCTTC.